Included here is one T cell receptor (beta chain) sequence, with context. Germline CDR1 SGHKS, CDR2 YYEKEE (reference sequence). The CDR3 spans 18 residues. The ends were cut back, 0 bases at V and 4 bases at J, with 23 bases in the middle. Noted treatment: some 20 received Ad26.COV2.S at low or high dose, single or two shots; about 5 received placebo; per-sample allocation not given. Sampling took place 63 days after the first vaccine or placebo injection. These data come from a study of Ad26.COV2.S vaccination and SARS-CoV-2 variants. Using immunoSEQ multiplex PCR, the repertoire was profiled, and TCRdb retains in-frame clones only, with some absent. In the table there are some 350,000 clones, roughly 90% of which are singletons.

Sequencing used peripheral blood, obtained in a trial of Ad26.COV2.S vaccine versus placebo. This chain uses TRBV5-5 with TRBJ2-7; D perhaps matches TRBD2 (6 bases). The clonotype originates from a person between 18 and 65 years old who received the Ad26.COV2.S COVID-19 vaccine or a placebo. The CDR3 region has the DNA TGTGCCAGCAGCTTGGCCTTGATTCTAGCGTCCGAGGGGTACGAGCAGTACGTC. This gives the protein CASSLALILASEGYEQYV.